Detailed here is one TCR beta chain. The data belong to a study of T cell responses to AZD1222 COVID-19 vaccine. The CDR3 spans 14 residues. V was cut by 1 base and J by 1 base, with 8 bases left in between. CDR1 and CDR2 from the germline V gene are SGHRS and YFSETQ. Clones were sequenced by immunoSEQ multiplex PCR, and TCRdb holds only the in-frame ones, with some missing. The table lists some 130,000 clones, over 85% of them singletons. This receptor was taken from an adult in good health. Sequencing used peripheral blood, obtained on day 0 of AZD1222 vaccination. The chain carries TRBV5-1 and TRBJ1-1; D remains ambiguous. The CDR3 is CASSLWGSNTEAFF. The CDR3 DNA follows: TGCGCCAGCAGCTTGTGGGGTTCGAACACTGAAGCTTTCTTT.